Listed below are T cell receptor beta chains from one sample, sequenced in a study of T cells in Graves' hyperthyroidism and ophthalmopathy. TCRdb ran MiXCR on the multiplex PCR reads and lists one entry per CDR3 protein. The sample carries fewer than 850,000 distinct CDR3 sequences, roughly 17% recorded once. The sample was blood. These receptors were obtained from a man aged 45-65 years with Graves' hyperthyroidism. Each CDR3 is given with its conserved first and last residue. D genes are given only for firm matches. Not all rows give a size; the values are once, few, many and, for expanded clones, a class.

D gene	clone size	J gene	CDR3 length	V gene	CDR3 DNA	CDR3 protein
.	.	TRBJ1-1	14	TRBV19	TGTGCCAGTAGTATCTACAGTATGAACACTGAAGCTTTCTTT	CASSIYSMNTEAFF
.	many	TRBJ2-7	17	TRBV14	TGTGCCAGCAGCCACCTAAGAGGACAGTCCATCTCCTACGAGCAGTACTTC	CASSHLRGQSISYEQYF
.	.	TRBJ1-2	12	TRBV6-5	TGTGCCAGCCGATACCCGGCTGAGGGCTACACCTTC	CASRYPAEGYTF
TRBD1	.	TRBJ1-6	16	TRBV7-9	TGTGCCAGCAGCTTGACAGGGGACTCCTATAATTCACCCCTCCACTTT	CASSLTGDSYNSPLHF
.	.	TRBJ2-1	14	TRBV7-6	TGTGCCAGCAGCTTAGGGCAGCTCTACAATGAGCAGTTCTTC	CASSLGQLYNEQFF
.	few	TRBJ1-5	16	TRBV7-3	TGTGCCAGCAGCTGGAAGCGAGGGGTACGCAATCAGCCCCAGCATTTT	CASSWKRGVRNQPQHF
.	once	TRBJ1-1	17	TRBV7-4	TGTGCCAGCAGCTTAGAGTATCCCGGCAGGTCGTGCTCTGAAGCTTTCTTT	CASSLEYPGRSCSEAFF
.	many	TRBJ2-1	16	TRBV2	TGTGCCAGCAGTGAATACACAGGGGAGGTCTACAATGAGCAGTTCTTC	CASSEYTGEVYNEQFF
.	many	TRBJ2-7	13	TRBV14	TGTGCCAGCAGCCATGGAGGACAGTACGAGCAGTACTTC	CASSHGGQYEQYF
.	.	TRBJ2-5	16	TRBV4-1	TGCGCCAGCAGCCAAGTTCACGGGAGTAGTCAAGAGACCCAGTACTTC	CASSQVHGSSQETQYF
.	many	TRBJ2-7	14	TRBV27	TGTGCCAGCAGTCCGATGACAGGCCCCTACGAGCAGTACTTC	CASSPMTGPYEQYF
.	many	TRBJ1-1	13	TRBV29-1	TGCAGCGTTCATCGGACAGCGAACACTGAAGCTTTCTTT	CSVHRTANTEAFF
.	few	TRBJ2-7	14	TRBV7-9	TGTGCCAGCAGCATTAGGGGACCTAATTACGAGCAGTACTTC	CASSIRGPNYEQYF
.	.	TRBJ2-2	17	TRBV3-1	TGTGCCAGCAGCCAAGGTTTCGGGGGAGGAGGGGCCGGGGAGCTGTTTTTT	CASSQGFGGGGAGELFF
.	many	TRBJ2-7	13	TRBV2	TGTGCCAGCACTGGGACAACCTCCTACGAGCAGTACTTC	CASTGTTSYEQYF
.	.	TRBJ2-5	17	TRBV7-3	TGTGCCAGCAGCTTATCCCCTAACAGGGAAATTACAGAGACCCAGTACTTC	CASSLSPNREITETQYF
TRBD1	few	TRBJ2-7	15	TRBV27	TGTGCCAGCAGTTTAAGGGGGACAGAATCCTACGAGCAGTACTTC	CASSLRGTESYEQYF
TRBD2	many	TRBJ2-1	19	TRBV12-5	TGTGCTAGTGGTTTCTTAACCGGTAGGGGACTAGCGCTTTTCAATGAGCAGTTCTTC	CASGFLTGRGLALFNEQFF
.	.	TRBJ2-3	12	TRBV20-1	TGCAATGCTAGAGATCCAGCTGTTTCGCAGTATTTT	CNARDPAVSQYF
TRBD2	.	TRBJ2-2	16	TRBV5-1	TGCGCCAGCAGACAAATAGCGGGAGGAGGGACCGGGGAGCTGTTTTTT	CASRQIAGGGTGELFF
.	many	TRBJ2-2	16	TRBV29-1	TGCAGCGTTGAAATGGGGTTAACCCCGAGGGGCGGGGAGCTGTTTTTT	CSVEMGLTPRGGELFF
TRBD2	many	TRBJ2-1	14	TRBV2	TGTGCCAGCAAGCCGAGCGGGAGAGGAGGTGAGCAGTTCTTC	CASKPSGRGGEQFF
TRBD1	many	TRBJ1-6	15	TRBV11-1	TGTGCCAGCAGCGAAACGACAGGGGGGAATTCACCCCTCCACTTT	CASSETTGGNSPLHF
TRBD2	few	TRBJ2-1	14	TRBV3-1	TGTGCCAGCGGGACTAGGGGGGAATACAATGAGCAGTTCTTC	CASGTRGEYNEQFF